The next 21 T cell receptor beta chains were all read from a single sample in a study of beta chain features in type 1 diabetes. The isolated RNA, all of it, was reverse transcribed, so expressed TCRB transcripts were what got sequenced. TCRdb's table, derived via immunoSEQ multiplex PCR, lists solely in-frame clones and lacks some. The data contain around 500,000 clones, 10% to 12% of them seen just once; the ten biggest clones take up around 0.05%. The sequenced material came from naive CD4+ T cells from blood. The receptors derive from a woman aged 18-35 years in good health.

This clone occurred a few times. This chain links TRBV29-1 with TRBJ1-1; 8 nucleotides match TRBD1. There are 15 residues in the CDR3. Germline V gene sequence: CDR1 SQVTM, CDR2 ANQGSEA. V shed 7 bases, J shed 1 base, and the junction held 11 bases outside the gene matches. The CDR3 reads CSALGPTGGNTEAFF. CDR3 sequence (DNA): TGCAGCGCATTGGGACCTACAGGGGGGAACACTGAAGCTTTCTTT. Looking up the rest from reference TRBV29-1 and TRBJ1-1 gives the full variable domain: SAVISQKPSRDICQRGTSLTIQCQVDSQVTMMFWYRQQPGQSLTLIATANQGSEATYESGFVIDKFPISRPNLTFSTLTVSNMSPEDSSIYLCSALGPTGGNTEAFFGQGTRLTVV.

The V and J genes are TRBV28 and TRBJ2-7, with D possibly TRBD1 on 6 matching bases. CDR1 is MDHEN, CDR2 SYDVKM, per germline. The CDR3 covers 13 residues. The V gene lost 6 bases and the J gene lost 7 bases, with 16 bases spanning the gap. As DNA, the CDR3 is TGTGCCAGCAGACGGGGCCTTCAGGGGGAGCAGTACGTC. The encoded protein is CASRRGLQGEQYV.

The chain couples TRBV9 to TRBJ2-6; 10 bases align to TRBD2. Germline loops: CDR1 SGDLS, CDR2 YYNGEE. Losses at the gene ends were 0 bases for V and 0 bases for J; bases not matched to a gene: 3. This CDR3 has 18 residues. For the CDR3, the DNA is TGTGCCAGCAGCGTAGGACTAGCGGGTTACTCTGGGGCCAACGTCCTGACTTTC. This codes for CASSVGLAGYSGANVLTF.

This clone turned up a few times. The rearrangement links TRBV7-2 to TRBJ1-2; TRBD1 matches at 7 bases. The CDR3 sequence is 14 residues long. With 1 base clipped from V and 7 bases from J, the junction kept 6 bases outside the gene matches. The germline gives CDR1 SGHTA, CDR2 FQGNSA. CDR3 sequence (DNA): TGTGCCAGCAGCTTAGGTCCGACAGGGCCTGGCTACACCTTC. It translates to CASSLGPTGPGYTF.

The J gene is TRBJ2-7, the V gene TRBV19, with TRBD1 matching over 8 bases. V gave up 5 bases and J gave up 6 bases; unmatched junction bases: 9. CDR3 size: 14 residues. Germline-derived CDR1 and CDR2 are LNHDA and SQIVND (reference sequence). The CDR3 DNA is TGTGCCAGTAGTGCCGGGACAGGCTTTACCGAGCAGTACGTC. Its protein product is CASSAGTGFTEQYV.

This CDR3 reads CASSFHRRAEQYV. The CDR3 region has the DNA TGTGCCAGCAGCTTTCATCGGAGGGCCGAGCAGTACGTC. The V call is TRBV7-2, the J call TRBJ2-7; D may be TRBD2 (6 bases). The CDR3 contains 13 residues. The V and J ends lost 3 bases and 6 bases respectively, with 12 bases between them. CDR1 and CDR2 from the germline V gene are SGHTA and FQGNSA.

The chain links TRBV7-2 to TRBJ2-7; the D gene is possibly TRBD1 (6 bases). The CDR3 has 15 residues. Germline values: CDR1 SGHTA, CDR2 FQGNSA. The V end was cut by 5 bases, the J end by 1 base, with 15 bases between. CDR3 nucleotide sequence: TGTGCCAGCAGCCCCCAAGCCGGACAGTCCTACGAGCAGTACGTC. Its protein product is CASSPQAGQSYEQYV.

This clone has more than one count but fewer than ten. This chain connects TRBV7-9 to TRBJ2-7; TRBD1 aligns across 8 bases. The CDR3 totals 14 residues. V dropped 4 bases and J dropped 7; count of bases not matched to a gene: 9. Germline V CDR1 and CDR2: SEHNR, FQNEAQ (reference sequence). This chain's CDR3 is CASSSLPGTGEQYV. CDR3 nucleotides: TGTGCCAGCAGCTCTCTGCCCGGGACAGGAGAGCAGTACGTC.

V is TRBV5-6 and J is TRBJ2-5; 7 positions match TRBD2. CDR3 size: 15 residues. The junction had 4 bases not matched to a gene; V was cut back by 1 base and J by 1 base. From germline, CDR1 is SGHDT and CDR2 YYEEEE. The CDR3: CASSLLGGFQETQYF. CDR3 DNA sequence: TGTGCCAGCAGCTTGCTGGGGGGGTTCCAAGAGACCCAGTACTTC.

This clone was counted between two and nine times. One end of the junction fails to match germline, which may point to a read error. This chain links TRBV6-6 with TRBJ2-6; D not certain. The CDR3 is 16 residues long. Germline-derived CDR1 and CDR2 are MNHNY and SVGAGI (reference sequence). The CDR3 coding sequence is TGTGCCAGCAGTAACTCGAAGACCACCGGGGCCAACGTCCTGACTTTC. Its protein product is CASSNSKTTGANVLTF.

This chain links TRBV29-1 with TRBJ1-2; D is unresolved. V gave up 3 bases and J gave up 8 bases, with 13 bases separating them. Germline loops: CDR1 SQVTM, CDR2 ANQGSEA. The CDR3 length is 12 residues. CDR3 bases: TGCAGCGTTGACCGGTCGCGGGAGGGCTACACCTTC. The encoded protein is CSVDRSREGYTF.

The V call is TRBV23-1, the J call TRBJ2-5; 9 bases agree with TRBD1. TRBV23-1 is reported as an ORF; its role is uncertain. J was trimmed by 3 bases and V by 4 bases; bases with no gene match: 12. The CDR3 covers 17 residues. The CDR3 DNA is TGCGCCAGCAGTCCCTTTTGGGACAGGGCAAACAAAGAGACCCAGTACTTC. As protein: CASSPFWDRANKETQYF.

This chain links TRBV7-9 with TRBJ1-6; no firm D call. Per the germline V gene, CDR1 is SEHNR and CDR2 is FQNEAQ (reference sequence). CDR3 length: 16 residues. Trimming cost V 6 bases and J 7 bases, with 19 bases left between them. CDR3 in amino acids: CASSPLLFGENSPLHF. As DNA, the CDR3 is TGTGCCAGCAGTCCTCTTCTCTTTGGAGAGAATTCACCCCTCCACTTT.

The rearrangement joins TRBV28 to TRBJ2-7, with D perhaps TRBD2 (5 bases). Trimming took off 5 bases at V and 3 bases at J, with 11 bases between the two ends. The germline CDR1 and CDR2 sequences are MDHEN and SYDVKM. The CDR3 runs 13 residues. In DNA form, the CDR3 reads TGTGCCAGCAGTAGCGGCTTAGGCTACGAGCAGTACGTC. Encoded protein: CASSSGLGYEQYV.

This clone has more than one count but fewer than ten. The chain has TRBV9 and TRBJ2-7, with a weak D call TRBD1 (6 bases). The CDR3 contains 13 residues. V was trimmed by 3 bases and J by 4 bases, leaving 11 bases between them. The germline gives CDR1 SGDLS, CDR2 YYNGEE. CDR3 nucleotide sequence: TGTGCCAGCAGCGACTCCACAGGGTACGAGCAGTACTTC. Translating gives CASSDSTGYEQYF.

This clone was seen a handful of times. The V and J genes are TRBV30 and TRBJ1-5; TRBD1 might be the D (5 bases). From germline, CDR1 is GTSNPN and CDR2 SVGIG (reference sequence). This CDR3 is built from 13 residues. Trimming cost V 3 bases and J 8 bases, with 14 bases left between them. The CDR3 DNA is TGTGCCTGGAGCCGGCAAAGGGGAAAGCCCCAGCATTTT. This codes for CAWSRQRGKPQHF.

The chain has TRBV28 and TRBJ1-2; no clear D gene. V was trimmed by 5 bases and J by 4 bases, leaving 8 bases between them. This CDR3 has 12 amino acids. Germline CDR1 MDHEN, CDR2 SYDVKM. CDR3 protein: CASSRTAYGYTF. CDR3 nucleotides: TGTGCCAGCAGTAGGACGGCCTATGGCTACACCTTC.

The table lists this clone with a few counts. The V and J genes are TRBV18 and TRBJ2-3, with D tentatively TRBD2 (5 bases). Germline CDR1 and CDR2: KGHSH and LQKENI. Trimming left V 5 bases short and J 5 bases short, with 8 bases between. There are 12 residues in the CDR3. The CDR3 is CASSTGKDTQYF. The CDR3 DNA reads as TGTGCCAGCTCAACGGGAAAAGATACGCAGTATTTT.

The rearrangement joins TRBV6-1 to TRBJ2-5, with a tentative D call TRBD1 (5 bases). There are 16 residues in the CDR3. Germline V gene lookup returns CDR1 MNHNS and CDR2 SASEGT. V was clipped by 4 bases and J by 0 bases, with 15 bases between them. CDR3 nucleotide sequence: TGTGCCAGCAGTGGATGGACACAGCCTTACCAAGAGACCCAGTACTTC. Its translation is CASSGWTQPYQETQYF.

The V gene is TRBV27, the J gene TRBJ1-2, with D perhaps TRBD1 (6 bases). Germline CDR1 is MNHEY and CDR2 is SMNVEV (reference sequence). V lost 7 bases and J 6 bases, leaving 18 bases between the germline ends. CDR3 size: 14 residues. CDR3 DNA: TGTGCCAGCAAACAGGGTTATGCTTCGGATGGCTACACCTTC. The encoded protein is CASKQGYASDGYTF.

This clone came up a few times. This chain joins TRBV7-8 and TRBJ1-2; no clear D. V lost 2 bases, J lost 8 bases, and 12 bases lay in between. Germline V CDR1 and CDR2: SGHVS, FQNEAQ. This CDR3 has 13 amino acids. The CDR3, as DNA: TGTGCCAGCAGCTTAAGGTGGCCCGAAGGCTACACCTTC. The encoded protein is CASSLRWPEGYTF.